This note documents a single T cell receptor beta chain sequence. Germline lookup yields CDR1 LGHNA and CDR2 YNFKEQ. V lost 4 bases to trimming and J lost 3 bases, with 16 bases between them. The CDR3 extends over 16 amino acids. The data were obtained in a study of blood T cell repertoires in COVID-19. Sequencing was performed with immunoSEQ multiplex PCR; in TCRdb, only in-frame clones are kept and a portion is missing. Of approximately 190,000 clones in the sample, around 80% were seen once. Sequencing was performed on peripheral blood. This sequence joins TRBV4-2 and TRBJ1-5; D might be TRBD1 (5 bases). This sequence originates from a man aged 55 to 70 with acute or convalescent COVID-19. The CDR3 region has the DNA TGTGCCAGCAGCCCAGCATTCCGGGACTACAATCAGCCCCAGCATTTT. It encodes CASSPAFRDYNQPQHF.